This T cell receptor beta chain stems from a study of cytomegalovirus exposure and HLA in healthy donors. Study-wide findings and caveats: DRB1 showed the most TCR associations and HLA-C the fewest in a later analysis, as rates varied by HLA locus. There were 150 to 200 TCR beta chains listed as cytomegalovirus-associated.

With V trimmed by 2 bases and J by 4 bases, 3 bases remained unmatched. This CDR3 region has 15 residues. CDR1 SNHLY and CDR2 FYNNEI come from the germline V gene. Healthy donors of bone marrow made up the group. Comment on this clone: What it recognizes is unknown.

Use of 60 Vbeta and 13 Jbeta primers characterized the PCR. TCRdb keeps only in-frame clones here, not all; method: immunoSEQ multiplex PCR. The sample has about 130,000 clones, around 80% seen once. The TCR originated in a man aged 25-45 years in good health and CMV-seronegative. Sequencing was done on a sample of PBMCs. This chain uses TRBV2 with TRBJ2-3; 10 bases agree with TRBD2. The CDR3 is CASSELAGVPDTQYF. CDR3 DNA: TGTGCCAGCAGTGAACTAGCGGGAGTACCAGATACGCAGTATTTT.